This TCR beta chain came from a study of cytomegalovirus exposure and HLA in healthy donors. General study results and limits: Three CMV-associated chains were confirmed in vitro to be specific for CMV antigens. Looking again later, the authors saw that most CMV-associated TCR beta chains seemed HLA-restricted.

The PCR made use of 60 Vbeta and 13 Jbeta primers. Produced via immunoSEQ multiplex PCR; TCRdb's table is partial and in-frame only. The table records 150,000 to 200,000 clones, about 83% of them present only once. The CDR3 spans 15 residues. The V gene's germline CDR1 is KGHSH and CDR2 LQKENI. Trimming left V 1 base short and J 1 base short, with 10 bases between. Notes on this clone: Its antigen remains unknown.

This receptor was taken from a girl between 10 and 17 years old in good health and CMV-seropositive. The rearrangement uses TRBV18 and TRBJ2-5; D is perhaps TRBD1 (5 bases). Sample: PBMCs. The DNA of the CDR3 is TGTGCCAGCTCACCACTTCGCGACAGCCAAGAGACCCAGTACTTC. Protein product: CASSPLRDSQETQYF.